The 27 T cell receptor beta chains below were found in one sample sequenced in a study of blood T cell repertoires in COVID-19. Generated by immunoSEQ multiplex PCR, the TCRdb table keeps only in-frame clones and is missing some. Of tens of thousands of clones detected, almost 90% appear once; the ten largest clones hold over 4%. The source material was peripheral blood. The source is a man in his sixties with acute or convalescent COVID-19.

There are a few counts of this clone. The rearrangement uses TRBV7-8 and TRBJ2-7, with TRBD1 matching over 9 bases. J lost 6 bases, V lost 4 bases, and 7 bases had no gene match. In germline, CDR1 is SGHVS, CDR2 FQNEAQ. CDR3 length equals 14 residues. The CDR3 sequence is CASSSYRDRAEQYF. The CDR3 DNA sequence: TGTGCCAGCAGCTCATACCGGGACAGGGCCGAGCAGTACTTC. Looking up the rest from reference TRBV7-8 and TRBJ2-7 gives the full variable domain: GAGVSQSPRYKVAKRGQDVALRCDPISGHVSLFWYQQALGQGPEFLTYFQNEAQLDKSGLPSDRFFAERPEGSVSTLKIQRTQQEDSAVYLCASSSYRDRAEQYFGPGTRLTVT.

The chain employs TRBV6-5 and TRBJ2-7; D might be TRBD2 (5 bases). CDR1 and CDR2 from the germline V gene are MNHEY and SVGAGI. The CDR3 is made up of 13 amino acids. V lost 7 bases, J lost 6 bases, and 16 bases lay in between. The CDR3 coding sequence is TGTGCCAGCACACCTAGCTTACTGGGCGAGCAGTACTTC. Its protein is CASTPSLLGEQYF.

This sequence joins TRBV29-1 and TRBJ2-5; D possibly corresponds to TRBD1 (6 bases). V lost 5 bases to trimming and J lost 1 base, with 14 bases between them. This CDR3 has 14 residues. The germline gives CDR1 SQVTM, CDR2 ANQGSEA. The CDR3 sequence is CSVTSGTSQETQYF. The CDR3 DNA follows: TGCAGCGTTACCTCCGGGACATCCCAAGAGACCCAGTACTTC. The full variable domain, rest sourced from reference TRBV29-1 and TRBJ2-5, is SAVISQKPSRDICQRGTSLTIQCQVDSQVTMMFWYRQQPGQSLTLIATANQGSEATYESGFVIDKFPISRPNLTFSTLTVSNMSPEDSSIYLCSVTSGTSQETQYFGPGTRLLVL.

The chain combines TRBV7-8 with TRBJ1-3; perhaps TRBD1 as D (6 bases). Germline V gene sequence: CDR1 SGHVS, CDR2 FQNEAQ. The CDR3 extends over 20 amino acids. V lost 6 bases and J 0 bases, leaving 27 bases between the germline ends. The CDR3 sequence is CASSSFVTGFLPPSGNTIYF. CDR3 sequence (DNA): TGTGCCAGCAGTTCATTCGTCACAGGGTTCCTGCCCCCCTCTGGAAACACCATATATTTT.

V and J are TRBV2 and TRBJ2-3, with 8 bases identical to TRBD1. The germline CDR1 and CDR2 sequences are SNHLY and FYNNEI. The length of the CDR3 is 14 residues. V shed 6 bases, J shed 6 bases, and the junction held 8 bases outside the gene matches. In DNA, the CDR3 is TGTGCCAGCAGGGGACAGGTACTACGGGATACGCAGTATTTT. This sequence encodes CASRGQVLRDTQYF.

The chain carries TRBV30 and TRBJ2-3; D not resolved. V was pared by 0 bases and J by 1 base, with 5 bases between. The germline CDR1 and CDR2 sequences are GTSNPN and SVGIG (reference sequence). The CDR3 covers 13 residues. The CDR3 nucleotides are TGTGCCTGGAGTGTGGCTGGCACAGATACGCAGTATTTT. Protein product: CAWSVAGTDTQYF.

The gene calls are TRBV11-2 and TRBJ2-7, with D tentatively TRBD2 (6 bases). The CDR3 is made up of 13 amino acids. V was trimmed by 6 bases and J by 1 base, leaving 10 bases between them. Germline CDR1 SGHAT, CDR2 FQNNGV. CDR3 nucleotide sequence: TGTGCCAGCAGAGGAGGGCTTTCCTACGAGCAGTACTTC. Its protein product is CASRGGLSYEQYF.

The chain has TRBV5-4 and TRBJ1-1; 8 bases are a match to TRBD1. Germline trimming cut 7 bases from V and 4 bases from J; bases unmatched to any gene: 9. The CDR3 runs 14 residues. The germline gives CDR1 SGHNT, CDR2 YYREEE (reference sequence). The CDR3 DNA reads as TGTGCCAGCGGACTCACAGGGGGAGGCACTGAAGCTTTCTTT. Its protein is CASGLTGGGTEAFF.

The rearrangement links TRBV7-9 to TRBJ2-7; TRBD2 matches at 14 bases. This CDR3 has 18 amino acids. With 4 bases clipped from V and 3 bases from J, the junction kept 11 bases outside the gene matches. From germline, CDR1 is SEHNR and CDR2 FQNEAQ (reference sequence). The CDR3 here is CASSSSLGTSGSIYEQYF. DNA for the CDR3: TGTGCCAGCAGCTCATCGCTTGGGACTAGCGGGAGTATCTACGAGCAGTACTTC.

CDR3 residues: CASSETGSLPEQFF. DNA for the CDR3: TGCGCCAGCAGTGAGACAGGGAGCCTACCTGAGCAGTTCTTC. The V call is TRBV10-1, the J call TRBJ2-1; possibly TRBD1 for D (6 bases). V lost 2 bases and J lost 9, with 14 bases in between. Germline assignment: CDR1 WNHNN and CDR2 SYGVQD (reference sequence). The CDR3 runs 14 residues.

This chain connects TRBV9 to TRBJ2-1; D gene uncertain. From germline, CDR1 is SGDLS and CDR2 YYNGEE. The CDR3 runs to 17 residues. Between the trimmed V and J ends, which lost 1 base and 7 bases, there was a span of 21 bases. Written as DNA, the CDR3 is TGTGCCAGCAGCGTACCGTTAGCATCACCGGAGCGAAATGAGCAGTTCTTC. Translating it yields CASSVPLASPERNEQFF.

For the CDR3, the DNA is TGCGCCAGCAGTCCGTCCCCGAGCGGTAAGAGCTCCTACGAGCAGTACTTC. Its translation is CASSPSPSGKSSYEQYF. The rearrangement links TRBV23-1 to TRBJ2-7; a possible D gene is TRBD2 (5 bases). TRBV23-1 belongs to the ORF category, with a function that is uncertain. The CDR3 length is 17 residues. The germline V and J ends were trimmed by 4 bases and 0 bases, with 19 bases remaining between them.

The chain employs TRBV19 and TRBJ1-5, with 7 bases lining up with TRBD1. The J segment lost 2 bases and the V segment lost 6 bases, leaving 7 bases of the junction unmatched. Germline values: CDR1 LNHDA, CDR2 SQIVND (reference sequence). This CDR3 spans 15 amino acids. CDR3 protein: CASSGTARGNQPQHF. The CDR3 DNA is TGTGCCAGTAGCGGGACAGCGAGAGGCAATCAGCCCCAGCATTTT.

As for this clone: The junction departs from the called germline gene at one end, perhaps through a read error. This rearrangement joins TRBV7-7 to TRBJ2-2, with 13 bases fitting TRBD2. Per the germline V gene, CDR1 is SSHAT and CDR2 is FNYEAQ (reference sequence). This CDR3 has 17 residues. CDR3: CASSPRLAGGGTGELFF. CDR3 in DNA: TGTGCTAGCAGCCCCCGACTAGCGGGAGGTGGCACCGGGGAGCTGTTTTTT.

V usage is TRBV3-1 (or the pseudogene TRBV3-2) and J usage is TRBJ1-5, with a weak D call TRBD1 (5 bases). This CDR3 region has 15 residues. Germline values: CDR1 LGHDT, CDR2 YNNKEL (reference sequence). The V gene lost 3 bases and the J gene lost 2 bases, with 11 bases spanning the gap. This CDR3 reads CASSHGGERNQPQHF. The CDR3, as DNA: TGTGCCAGCAGCCATGGGGGGGAACGCAATCAGCCCCAGCATTTT.

The V call is TRBV27, the J call TRBJ2-3; 11 bases line up with TRBD2. The CDR3 spans 15 residues. CDR1 and CDR2 (germline): MNHEY, SMNVEV (reference sequence). The J segment lost 2 bases and the V segment lost 7 bases, leaving 5 bases of the junction unmatched. In DNA form, the CDR3 reads TGTGCCAGCAAACCGGGACTAGCGGCCACAGATACGCAGTATTTT. Translated, it gives CASKPGLAATDTQYF.

This clone was observed once. The chain joins TRBV28 to TRBJ1-1; tentative D call: TRBD1 (5 bases). The germline V gene encodes CDR1 MDHEN and CDR2 SYDVKM. V lost 7 bases, J lost 4 bases, and 16 bases lay in between. This CDR3 region has 14 residues. DNA for the CDR3: TGTGCCAGCAACTACCCTGGGGGAGGCACTGAAGCTTTCTTT. This codes for CASNYPGGGTEAFF.

V and J are TRBV20-1 and TRBJ2-7, with TRBD2 identical over 10 bases. Germline CDR1 is DFQATT and CDR2 is SNEGSKA (reference sequence). With V trimmed by 3 bases and J by 3 bases, 5 bases remained unmatched. The CDR3 contains 14 residues. The chain's CDR3 is CSASLSGRFYEQYF. For the CDR3, the DNA is TGCAGTGCTAGTCTTAGCGGGAGGTTCTACGAGCAGTACTTC.

The rearrangement joins TRBV5-1 to TRBJ1-2, with 7 bases lining up with TRBD1. This CDR3 region has 14 residues. With 0 bases clipped from V and 3 bases from J, the junction kept 2 bases outside the gene matches. Germline V gene sequence: CDR1 SGHRS, CDR2 YFSETQ. The CDR3, as DNA: TGCGCCAGCAGCTTGGAGGGGGCGGACTATGGCTACACCTTC. Translating it yields CASSLEGADYGYTF.

This clone was found a few times. The V gene is TRBV11-2, the J gene TRBJ2-1; TRBD2 agrees at 8 bases. V gave up 6 bases and J gave up 5 bases; unmatched junction bases: 18. CDR1 is SGHAT, CDR2 FQNNGV, per germline. This CDR3 is built from 18 residues. CDR3 in amino acids: CASRQTAQRESPNNEQFF. CDR3 DNA sequence: TGTGCCAGCAGACAGACGGCCCAGCGGGAGAGCCCAAACAATGAGCAGTTCTTC.

This chain links TRBV27 with TRBJ2-5; 11 bases match TRBD2. This CDR3 is 16 amino acids long. The trim removed 5 bases at V and 1 base at J, leaving 6 bases unmatched. Germline lookup yields CDR1 MNHEY and CDR2 SMNVEV (reference sequence). CDR3 in DNA: TGTGCCAGCAGTATTAGCGGGAGGGGACCCCAAGAGACCCAGTACTTC. This codes for CASSISGRGPQETQYF.

V usage is TRBV3-1 (or the pseudogene TRBV3-2) and J usage is TRBJ1-2; 7 positions agree with TRBD1. V shed 4 bases and J 8 bases; nucleotides not matched to a gene: 4. Germline CDR1 reads LGHDT; CDR2 reads YNNKEL (reference sequence). This CDR3 spans 12 amino acids. CDR3 nucleotide sequence: TGTGCCAGCAGCCCGAACAGGGGCGGCTACACCTTC. Protein product: CASSPNRGGYTF.

In its sample, this clone was seen a few times. The chain has TRBV4-1 and TRBJ2-2; 13 bases match TRBD2. This CDR3 comprises 17 residues. Germline V lookup: CDR1 MGHRA, CDR2 YSYEKL. V shed 2 bases and J 7 bases; nucleotides not matched to a gene: 7. The CDR3 protein is CASSQRLAGGRSGELFF. CDR3 bases: TGCGCCAGCAGCCAACGACTAGCGGGAGGACGTAGCGGGGAGCTGTTTTTT.

This clone has a handful of counts. The chain links TRBV24-1 to TRBJ1-2; D is unresolved. The V end was cut by 3 bases, the J end by 7 bases, with 11 bases between. Germline V CDR1 and CDR2: KGHDR, SFDVKD. This CDR3 contains 13 residues. CDR3 sequence (DNA): TGTGCCACCAGTGATAACGGAGAGTTTGGCTACACCTTC. This sequence encodes CATSDNGEFGYTF.

In nucleotides, the CDR3 is TGTGCCAGCAGCAGGACAGGGGTTCCTACCTACGAGCAGTACTTC. It is translated as CASSRTGVPTYEQYF. The chain recombines TRBV27 with TRBJ2-7, with 9 bases identical to TRBD1. CDR1 MNHEY and CDR2 SMNVEV come from the germline V gene (reference sequence). J was trimmed by 2 bases and V by 6 bases; bases with no gene match: 8. This CDR3 has 15 residues.

The chain joins TRBV5-6 to TRBJ2-1; perhaps TRBD1 as D (5 bases). CDR3 length equals 12 residues. Deletions cut 5 bases from V and 6 bases from J, with 9 bases between. Germline V gives CDR1 SGHDT, CDR2 YYEEEE. The CDR3 loop reads CASRRQSNEQFF. The DNA of the CDR3 is TGTGCCAGCAGGAGACAGTCCAATGAGCAGTTCTTC. The entire variable domain, with the rest obtained from reference TRBV5-6 and TRBJ2-1, is as follows: DAGVTQSPTHLIKTRGQQVTLRCSPKSGHDTVSWYQQALGQGPQFIFQYYEEEERQRGNFPDRFSGHQFPNYSSELNVNALLLGDSALYLCASRRQSNEQFFGPGTRLTVL.

The sample holds one count of this clone. The rearrangement links TRBV19 to TRBJ1-4, with 8 bases matching TRBD1. CDR1 and CDR2 from the germline V gene are LNHDA and SQIVND (reference sequence). The CDR3 has 16 residues. The V gene end was trimmed by 6 bases and the J gene end by 0 bases; junction bases not matched to a gene: 6. In DNA, the CDR3 is TGTGCCAGTAGAACGACAGGGGCTACAACTAATGAAAAACTGTTTTTT. It specifies CASRTTGATTNEKLFF.